Below, 12 T cell receptor beta chains from the same sample are listed, as sequenced in a study of a mutant IDH1 vaccine in newly diagnosed glioma. Their antigen targets remain unknown. The data were produced by immunoSEQ multiplex PCR, yet TCRdb's version contains in-frame clones alone and is incomplete. The sample gives just over 65,000 clones, over 75% of which show up once; less than 15% is in the top ten. The time point here: week 23, last vaccination. All doses held 300 ug of mutant IDH1 20-mer peptide, with topical imiquimod. The specimen was PBMCs, collected from a glioma patient whose treatment included an IDH1 peptide vaccine. The receptors stem from a man aged 18 to 29 with glioma.

This rearrangement joins TRBV5-4 to TRBJ1-1; a weak D match, TRBD1 (6 bases). CDR3 length: 15 amino acids. CDR1 is SGHNT, CDR2 YYREEE, per germline (reference sequence). Trimming cost V 4 bases and J 1 base, with 14 bases left between them. The CDR3 reads CASSTGQNRNTEAFF. In DNA, the CDR3 is TGTGCCAGCAGCACCGGACAGAACAGGAACACTGAAGCTTTCTTT.

This clone has only a few counts. This rearrangement joins TRBV4-1 to TRBJ1-1; D uncertain. Germline V gives CDR1 MGHRA, CDR2 YSYEKL. The CDR3 runs 18 residues. V lost 0 bases to trimming and J lost 4 bases, with 21 bases between them. The CDR3 region has the DNA TGCGCCAGCAGCCAAGAACTCCTAGGAACGTCCAGGAGCACTGAAGCTTTCTTT. It codes for CASSQELLGTSRSTEAFF.

The chain links TRBV27 to TRBJ1-4; TRBD1 might be the D (5 bases). Trimming removed 2 bases from V and 11 bases from J, with 15 bases in between. The CDR3 runs 14 residues. Germline V gene data show CDR1 as MNHEY and CDR2 as SMNVEV (reference sequence). The DNA for the CDR3 is TGTGCCAGCAGTTTAGGGGGAATGCAGTGGAAACTGTTTTTT. As protein: CASSLGGMQWKLFF.

The CDR3 is CASSPLRTGVYEQYF. CDR3 nucleotides: TGTGCCAGCTCACCACTCCGGACAGGAGTTTACGAGCAGTACTTC. V is TRBV18 and J is TRBJ2-7, with 7 bases that match TRBD1. After removal of 1 base from V and 4 bases from J, the junction contained 7 bases not matched to a gene. CDR3 length equals 15 residues. CDR1 is KGHSH, CDR2 LQKENI, per germline.

The gene calls are TRBV30 and TRBJ1-1, with 9 bases fitting TRBD1. CDR3 length: 13 amino acids. V was clipped by 4 bases and J by 2 bases; unmatched bases: 2. Germline V gene data show CDR1 as GTSNPN and CDR2 as SVGIG (reference sequence). Written as DNA, the CDR3 is TGTGCCTGGACACAGGGGGCCAACACTGAAGCTTTCTTT. Its translation: CAWTQGANTEAFF.

This clone has only a few counts. This chain uses TRBV18 with TRBJ2-2; D is ambiguous. The CDR3 is 15 amino acids. Trimming stripped 2 bases from V and 2 bases from J, with 9 bases between. Germline V lookup: CDR1 KGHSH, CDR2 LQKENI. The CDR3 spells CASSPSAPNTGELFF. CDR3 bases: TGTGCCAGCTCACCATCAGCCCCTAACACCGGGGAGCTGTTTTTT.

V gene TRBV4-1 combines with J gene TRBJ2-3, with 7 bases fitting TRBD2. The length of the CDR3 is 15 residues. Trimming removed 1 base from V and 2 bases from J; junction bases left unmatched: 3. CDR1 MGHRA and CDR2 YSYEKL come from the germline V gene. CDR3 nucleotides: TGCGCCAGCAGCCAAGGGCAGCGGGACACAGATACGCAGTATTTT. Encoded protein: CASSQGQRDTDTQYF.

The chain joins TRBV6-5 to TRBJ1-1, with a tentative D call TRBD1 (6 bases). The V end was cut by 9 bases, the J end by 0 bases, with 17 bases between. This CDR3 has 15 residues. Germline V gene sequence: CDR1 MNHEY, CDR2 SVGAGI. CDR3 loop: CASLTDRALNTEAFF. CDR3 DNA sequence: TGTGCCAGTCTTACGGACAGAGCTTTGAACACTGAAGCTTTCTTT.

J is TRBJ1-1 and V is TRBV30; D is unresolved. This CDR3 has 10 residues. The V gene lost 4 bases and the J gene lost 11 bases, with 11 bases spanning the gap. Germline CDR1 and CDR2: GTSNPN and SVGIG (reference sequence). The CDR3 bases are TGTGCCTGGAAAAACGTGAATGCTTTCTTT. The encoded protein is CAWKNVNAFF.

The chain employs TRBV7-8 and TRBJ2-1, with 8 bases matching TRBD2. The CDR3 covers 19 residues. The V segment lost 2 bases and the J segment 15 bases; nucleotides outside the gene matches: 27. Looked up from germline, CDR1 is SGHVS and CDR2 is FQNEAQ. The CDR3 loop is CASSLSFLAGGPRNPRRFF. As DNA, the CDR3 is TGTGCCAGCAGCTTATCGTTTCTGGCGGGAGGCCCTCGTAACCCCAGGCGGTTCTTC.

CDR3 in DNA: TGTGCCAGCAGCTTGGGTTTTCATTCAGCAGAGGTCACTGAAGCTTTCTTT. This translates into CASSLGFHSAEVTEAFF. The rearrangement links TRBV7-6 to TRBJ1-1; D is unresolved. Looked up from germline, CDR1 is SGHVS and CDR2 is FNYEAQ. V was cut by 3 bases and J by 4 bases, with 21 bases left in between. CDR3 length: 17 residues.

The CDR3 here is CASSQEEAYEQYF. The CDR3 DNA is TGCGCCAGCAGCCAGGAAGAAGCCTACGAGCAGTACTTC. V usage is TRBV4-1 and J usage is TRBJ2-7; no clear D gene. Germline V gene data show CDR1 as MGHRA and CDR2 as YSYEKL. With 3 bases removed from V and 2 bases from J, the gap between germline ends came to 8 bases. The CDR3 covers 13 residues.